This TCR beta chain was identified in a study of blood T cell repertoires in COVID-19. Under the authors' procedure: The assay estimated nucleated cells by amplifying reference gene primers. Clones were read by immunoSEQ multiplex PCR, and TCRdb kept only the in-frame ones, dropping some. That table is the source of V, J and clone size, and D and trimming were worked out from the DNA. The sample carries approximately 92,000 clones, about 86% recorded once. Trimming left V 0 bases short and J 6 bases short, with 9 bases between. CDR3 length: 14 residues. Germline values: CDR1 LNHNV, CDR2 YYDKDF (reference sequence).

Sequenced material: peripheral blood. This receptor was taken from a woman aged 60-75 years in a cohort sampled during active or convalescent COVID-19. The J gene is TRBJ1-5, the V gene TRBV15; D ambiguous. CDR3 protein: CATSRDKGGQPQHF. CDR3 coding DNA: TGTGCCACCAGCAGAGATAAAGGAGGTCAGCCCCAGCATTTT.